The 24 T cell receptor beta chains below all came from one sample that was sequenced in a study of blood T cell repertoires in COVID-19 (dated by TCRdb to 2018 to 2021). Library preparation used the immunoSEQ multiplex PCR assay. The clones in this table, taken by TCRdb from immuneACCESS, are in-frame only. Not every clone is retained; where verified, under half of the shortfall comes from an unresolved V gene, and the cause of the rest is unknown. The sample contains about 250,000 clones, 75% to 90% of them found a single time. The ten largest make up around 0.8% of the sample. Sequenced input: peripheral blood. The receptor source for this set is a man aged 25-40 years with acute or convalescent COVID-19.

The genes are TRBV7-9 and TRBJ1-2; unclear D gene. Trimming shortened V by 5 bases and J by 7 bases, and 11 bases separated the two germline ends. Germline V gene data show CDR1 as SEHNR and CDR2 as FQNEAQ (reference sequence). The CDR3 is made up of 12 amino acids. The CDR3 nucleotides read TGTGCCAGCAGCCTACCGACTAGTGGCTACACCTTC. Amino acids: CASSLPTSGYTF.

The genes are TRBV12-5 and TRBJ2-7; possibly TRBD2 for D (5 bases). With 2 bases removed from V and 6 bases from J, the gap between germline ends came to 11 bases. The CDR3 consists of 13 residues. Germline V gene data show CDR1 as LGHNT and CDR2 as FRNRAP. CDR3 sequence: CASGLLAGVEQYF. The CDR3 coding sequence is TGTGCTAGTGGTTTGTTGGCCGGGGTCGAGCAGTACTTC.

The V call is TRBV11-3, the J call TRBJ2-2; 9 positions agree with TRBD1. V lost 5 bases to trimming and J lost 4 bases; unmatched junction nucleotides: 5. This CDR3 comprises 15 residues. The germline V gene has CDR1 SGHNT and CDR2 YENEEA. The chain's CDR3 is CASSTGTGSTGELFF. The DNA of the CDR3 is TGTGCCAGCAGCACCGGGACAGGGAGCACCGGGGAGCTGTTTTTT.

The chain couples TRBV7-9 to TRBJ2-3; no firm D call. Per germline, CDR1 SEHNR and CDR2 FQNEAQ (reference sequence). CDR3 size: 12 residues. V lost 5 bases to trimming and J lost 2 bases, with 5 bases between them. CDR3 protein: CASSPTTDTQYF. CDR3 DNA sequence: TGTGCCAGCAGCCCTACCACAGATACGCAGTATTTT.

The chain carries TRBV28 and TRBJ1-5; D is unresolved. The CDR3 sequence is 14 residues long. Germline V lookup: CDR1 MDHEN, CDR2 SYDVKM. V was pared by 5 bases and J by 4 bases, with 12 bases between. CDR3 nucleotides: TGTGCCAGCAGTCTCTCGGGTCTAAATCAGCCCCAGCATTTT. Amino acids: CASSLSGLNQPQHF.

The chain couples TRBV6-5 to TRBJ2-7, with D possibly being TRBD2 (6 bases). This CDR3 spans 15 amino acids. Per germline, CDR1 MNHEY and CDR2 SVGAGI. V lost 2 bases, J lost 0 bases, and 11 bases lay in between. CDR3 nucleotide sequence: TGTGCCAGCAGTTACGGGTACGGGAGCTCCTACGAGCAGTACTTC. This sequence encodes CASSYGYGSSYEQYF.

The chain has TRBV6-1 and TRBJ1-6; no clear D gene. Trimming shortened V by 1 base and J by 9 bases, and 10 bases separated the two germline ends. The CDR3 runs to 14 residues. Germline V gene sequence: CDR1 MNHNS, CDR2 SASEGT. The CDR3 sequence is CASSEVAFGSPLHF. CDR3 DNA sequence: TGTGCCAGCAGTGAAGTTGCATTCGGTTCACCCCTCCACTTT.

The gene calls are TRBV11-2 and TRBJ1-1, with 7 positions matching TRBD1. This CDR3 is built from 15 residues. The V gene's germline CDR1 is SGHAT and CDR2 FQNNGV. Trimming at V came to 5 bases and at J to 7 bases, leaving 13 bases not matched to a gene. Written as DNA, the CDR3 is TGTGCCAGCAGCCCTCGACAGGGCCGGAGAGATGAAGCTTTCTTT. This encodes CASSPRQGRRDEAFF.

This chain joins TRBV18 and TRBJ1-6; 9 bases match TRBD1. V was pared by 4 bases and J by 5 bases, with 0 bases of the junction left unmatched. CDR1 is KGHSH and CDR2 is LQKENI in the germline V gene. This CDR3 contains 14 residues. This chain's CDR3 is CASSRQGDNSPLHF. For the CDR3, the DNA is TGTGCCAGCTCACGACAGGGGGATAATTCACCCCTCCACTTT.

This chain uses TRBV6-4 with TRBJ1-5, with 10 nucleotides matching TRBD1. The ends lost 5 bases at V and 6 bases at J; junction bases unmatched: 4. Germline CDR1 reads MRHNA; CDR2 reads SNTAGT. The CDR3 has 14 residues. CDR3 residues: CASSRDRGRQPQHF. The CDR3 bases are TGTGCCAGCAGTAGGGACAGGGGTCGTCAGCCCCAGCATTTT.

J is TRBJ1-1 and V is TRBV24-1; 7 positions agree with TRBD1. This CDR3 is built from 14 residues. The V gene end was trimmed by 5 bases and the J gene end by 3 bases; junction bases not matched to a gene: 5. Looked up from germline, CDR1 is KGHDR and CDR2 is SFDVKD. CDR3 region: CATSVRQGHTEAFF. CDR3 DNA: TGTGCCACCAGTGTTAGACAGGGACACACTGAAGCTTTCTTT.

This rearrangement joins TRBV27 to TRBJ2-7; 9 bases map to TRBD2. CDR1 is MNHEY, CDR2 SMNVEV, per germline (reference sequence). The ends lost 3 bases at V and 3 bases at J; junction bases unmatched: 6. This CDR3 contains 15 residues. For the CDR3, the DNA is TGTGCCAGCAGTTTGTCTAGCGGGGATTACTACGAGCAGTACTTC. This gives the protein CASSLSSGDYYEQYF.

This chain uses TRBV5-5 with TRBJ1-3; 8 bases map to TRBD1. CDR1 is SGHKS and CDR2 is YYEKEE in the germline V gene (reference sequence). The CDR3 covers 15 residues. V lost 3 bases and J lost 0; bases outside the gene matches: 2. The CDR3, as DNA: TGTGCCAGCAGCTCAGGACAGGGCTCTGGAAACACCATATATTTT. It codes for CASSSGQGSGNTIYF.

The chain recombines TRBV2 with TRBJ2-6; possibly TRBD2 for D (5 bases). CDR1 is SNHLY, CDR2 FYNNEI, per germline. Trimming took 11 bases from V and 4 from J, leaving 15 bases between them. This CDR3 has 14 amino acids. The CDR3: CAGAAGSGANVLTF. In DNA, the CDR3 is TGTGCCGGAGCGGCGGGTTCGGGGGCCAACGTCCTGACTTTC.

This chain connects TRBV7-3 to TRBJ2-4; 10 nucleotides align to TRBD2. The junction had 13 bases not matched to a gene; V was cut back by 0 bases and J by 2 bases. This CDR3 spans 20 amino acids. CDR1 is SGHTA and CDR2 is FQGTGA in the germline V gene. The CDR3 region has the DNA TGTGCCAGCAGCTTAACTACCTCCTTAGCGGGAGGCGGGTCCAAAAACATTCAGTACTTC. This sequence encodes CASSLTTSLAGGGSKNIQYF.

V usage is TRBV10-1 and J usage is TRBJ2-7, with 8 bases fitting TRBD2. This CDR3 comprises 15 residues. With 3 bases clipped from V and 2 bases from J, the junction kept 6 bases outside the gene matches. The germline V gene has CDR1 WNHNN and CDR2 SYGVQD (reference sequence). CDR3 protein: CASSDGGGPPYEQYF. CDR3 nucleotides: TGCGCCAGCAGTGATGGCGGGGGGCCTCCCTACGAGCAGTACTTC.

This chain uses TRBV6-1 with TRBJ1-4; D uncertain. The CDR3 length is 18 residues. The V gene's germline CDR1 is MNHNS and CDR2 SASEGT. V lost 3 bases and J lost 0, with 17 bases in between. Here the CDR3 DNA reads TGTGCCAGCAGTGACTTCTCAGGAGGGATTGCAACTAATGAAAAACTGTTTTTT. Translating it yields CASSDFSGGIATNEKLFF.

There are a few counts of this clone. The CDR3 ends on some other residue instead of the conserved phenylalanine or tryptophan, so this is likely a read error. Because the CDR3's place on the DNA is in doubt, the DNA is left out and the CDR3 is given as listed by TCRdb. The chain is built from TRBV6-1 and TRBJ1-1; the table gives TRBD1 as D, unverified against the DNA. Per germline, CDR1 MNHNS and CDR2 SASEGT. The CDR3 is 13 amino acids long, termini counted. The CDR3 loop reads CASSEGGGQVSPT.

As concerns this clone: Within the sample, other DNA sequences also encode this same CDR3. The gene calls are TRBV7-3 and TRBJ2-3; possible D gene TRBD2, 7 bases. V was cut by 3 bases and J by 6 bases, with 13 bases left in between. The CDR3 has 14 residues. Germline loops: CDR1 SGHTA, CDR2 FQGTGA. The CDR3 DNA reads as TGTGCCAGCAGCTTCGGTGGGAGGGGGGATACGCAGTATTTT. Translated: CASSFGGRGDTQYF.

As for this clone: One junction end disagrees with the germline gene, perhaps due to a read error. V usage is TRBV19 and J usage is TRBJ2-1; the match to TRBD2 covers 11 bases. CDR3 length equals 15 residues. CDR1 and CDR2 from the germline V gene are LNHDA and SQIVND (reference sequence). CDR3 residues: CVSLASGRSGDEQFF. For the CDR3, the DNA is TGTGTCAGTCTTGCTAGCGGGAGGAGTGGTGATGAGCAGTTCTTC.

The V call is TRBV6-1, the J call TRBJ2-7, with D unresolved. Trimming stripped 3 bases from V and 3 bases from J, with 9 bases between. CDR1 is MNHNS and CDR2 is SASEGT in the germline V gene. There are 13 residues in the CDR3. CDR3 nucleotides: TGTGCCAGCAGTGACGACACCTTCTACGAGCAGTACTTC. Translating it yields CASSDDTFYEQYF.

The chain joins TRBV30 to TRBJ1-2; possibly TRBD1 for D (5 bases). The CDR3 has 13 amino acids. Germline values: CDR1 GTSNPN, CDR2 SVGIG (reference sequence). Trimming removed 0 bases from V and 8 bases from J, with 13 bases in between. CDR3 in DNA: TGTGCCTGGAGTGTTTTGGGGGGTCTCGGCTACACCTTC. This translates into CAWSVLGGLGYTF. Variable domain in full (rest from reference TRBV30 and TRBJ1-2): SQTIHQWPATLVQPVGSPLSLECTVEGTSNPNLYWYRQAAGRGLQLLFYSVGIGQISSEVPQNLSASRPQDRQFILSSKKLLLSDSGFYLCAWSVLGGLGYTFGSGTRLTVV.

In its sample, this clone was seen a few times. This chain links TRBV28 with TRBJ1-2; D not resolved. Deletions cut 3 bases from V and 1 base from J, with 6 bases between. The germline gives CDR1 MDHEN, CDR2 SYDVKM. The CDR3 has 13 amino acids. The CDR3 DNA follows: TGTGCCAGCAGTTTTTCGGTTAACTATGGCTACACCTTC. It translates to CASSFSVNYGYTF.

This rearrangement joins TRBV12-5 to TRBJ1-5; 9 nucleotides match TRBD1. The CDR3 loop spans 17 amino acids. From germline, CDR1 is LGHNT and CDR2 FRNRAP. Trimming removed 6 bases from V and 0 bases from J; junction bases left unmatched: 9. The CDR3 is CASGSGTGRYSNQPQHF. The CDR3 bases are TGTGCTAGTGGCTCCGGGACAGGGAGGTATAGCAATCAGCCCCAGCATTTT.